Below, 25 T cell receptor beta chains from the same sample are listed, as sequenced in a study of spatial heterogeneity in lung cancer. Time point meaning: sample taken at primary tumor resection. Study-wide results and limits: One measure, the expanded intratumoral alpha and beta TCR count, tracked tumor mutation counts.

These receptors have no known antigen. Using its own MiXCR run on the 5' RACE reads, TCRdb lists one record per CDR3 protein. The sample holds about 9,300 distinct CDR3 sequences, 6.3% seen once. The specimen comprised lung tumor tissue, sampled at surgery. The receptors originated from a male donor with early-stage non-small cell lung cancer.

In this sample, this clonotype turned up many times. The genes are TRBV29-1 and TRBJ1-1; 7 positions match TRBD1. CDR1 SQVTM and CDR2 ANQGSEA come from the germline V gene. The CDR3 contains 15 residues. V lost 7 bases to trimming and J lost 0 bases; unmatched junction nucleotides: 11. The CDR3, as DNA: TGCAGCGCGCAGCGGGACAGCCTCTTGAACACTGAAGCTTTCTTT. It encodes CSAQRDSLLNTEAFF.

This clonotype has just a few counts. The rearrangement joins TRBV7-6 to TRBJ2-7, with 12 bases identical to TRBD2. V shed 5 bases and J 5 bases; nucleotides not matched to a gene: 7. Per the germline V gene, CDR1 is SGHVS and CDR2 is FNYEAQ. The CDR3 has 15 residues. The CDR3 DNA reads TGTGCCAGCAGCCCACTAGCGGGGGGAGGGAACGAGCAGTACTTC. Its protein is CASSPLAGGGNEQYF.

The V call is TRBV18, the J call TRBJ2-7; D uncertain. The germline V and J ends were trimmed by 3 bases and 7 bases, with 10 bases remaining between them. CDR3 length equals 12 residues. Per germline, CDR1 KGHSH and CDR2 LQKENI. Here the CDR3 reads CASSPGPAEQYF. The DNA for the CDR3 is TGTGCCAGCTCACCCGGACCCGCGGAGCAGTACTTC.

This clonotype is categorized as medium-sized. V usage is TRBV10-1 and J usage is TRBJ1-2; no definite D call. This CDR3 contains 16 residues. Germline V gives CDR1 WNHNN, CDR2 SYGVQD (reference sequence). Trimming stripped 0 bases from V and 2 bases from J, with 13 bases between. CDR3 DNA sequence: TGCGCCAGCAGTGAGTCCGGCACTCCAAGGAACTATGGCTACACCTTC. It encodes CASSESGTPRNYGYTF.

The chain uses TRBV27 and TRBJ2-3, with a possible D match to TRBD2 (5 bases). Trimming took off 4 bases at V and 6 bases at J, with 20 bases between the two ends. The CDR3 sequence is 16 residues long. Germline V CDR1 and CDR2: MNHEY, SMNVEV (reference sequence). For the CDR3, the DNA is TGTGCCAGCAGTTCGACTTCTAGCACGGGCAGGGATACGCAGTATTTT. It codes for CASSSTSSTGRDTQYF.

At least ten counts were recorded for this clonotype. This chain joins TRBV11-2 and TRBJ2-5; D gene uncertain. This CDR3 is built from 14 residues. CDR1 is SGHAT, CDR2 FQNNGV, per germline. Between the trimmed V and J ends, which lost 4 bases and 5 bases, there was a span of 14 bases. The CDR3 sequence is CASSSLRSLETQYF. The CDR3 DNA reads TGTGCCAGCAGCTCCCTTCGGAGTTTGGAGACCCAGTACTTC.

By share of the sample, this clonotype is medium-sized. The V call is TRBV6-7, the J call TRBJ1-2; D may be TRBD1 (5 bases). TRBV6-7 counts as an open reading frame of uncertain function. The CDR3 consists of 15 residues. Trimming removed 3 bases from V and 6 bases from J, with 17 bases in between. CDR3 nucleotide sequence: TGTGCCAGCAGTTATATAATCGAGGGGAACGATGGCTACACCTTC. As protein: CASSYIIEGNDGYTF.

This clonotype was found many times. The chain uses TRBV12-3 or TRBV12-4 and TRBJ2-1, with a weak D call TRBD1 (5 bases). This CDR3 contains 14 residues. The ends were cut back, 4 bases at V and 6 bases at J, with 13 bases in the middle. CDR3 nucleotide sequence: TGTGCCAGCAGTTCCCCAGGGTGGGTCAATGAGCAGTTCTTC. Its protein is CASSSPGWVNEQFF.

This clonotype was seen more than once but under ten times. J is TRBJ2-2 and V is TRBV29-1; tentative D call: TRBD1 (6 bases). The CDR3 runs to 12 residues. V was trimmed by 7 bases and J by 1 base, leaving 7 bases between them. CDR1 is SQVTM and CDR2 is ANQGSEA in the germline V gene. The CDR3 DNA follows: TGCAGCGGAGGGGGGAACACCGGGGAGCTGTTTTTT. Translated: CSGGGNTGELFF.

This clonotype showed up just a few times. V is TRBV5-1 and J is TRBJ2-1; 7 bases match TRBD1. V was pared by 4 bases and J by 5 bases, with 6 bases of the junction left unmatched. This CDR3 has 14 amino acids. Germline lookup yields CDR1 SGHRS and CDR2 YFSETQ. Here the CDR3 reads CASSLNRGDNEQFF. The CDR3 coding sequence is TGCGCCAGCAGCCTAAACAGGGGCGACAATGAGCAGTTCTTC.

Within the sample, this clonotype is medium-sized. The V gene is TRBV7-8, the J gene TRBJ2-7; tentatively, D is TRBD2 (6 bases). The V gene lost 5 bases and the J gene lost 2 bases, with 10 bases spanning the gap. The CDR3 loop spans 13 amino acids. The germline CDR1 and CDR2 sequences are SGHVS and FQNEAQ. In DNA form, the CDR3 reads TGTGCCAGCAGCAGGGACTTCACCTACGAGCAGTACTTC. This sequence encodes CASSRDFTYEQYF.

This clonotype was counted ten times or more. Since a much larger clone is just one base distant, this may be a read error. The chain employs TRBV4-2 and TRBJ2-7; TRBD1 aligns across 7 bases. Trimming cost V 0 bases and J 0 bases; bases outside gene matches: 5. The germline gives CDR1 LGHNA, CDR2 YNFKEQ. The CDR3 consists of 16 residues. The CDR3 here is CASSQDSTGNSYEQYF. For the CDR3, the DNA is TGTGCCAGCAGCCAAGATTCGACAGGGAACTCCTACGAGCAGTACTTC.

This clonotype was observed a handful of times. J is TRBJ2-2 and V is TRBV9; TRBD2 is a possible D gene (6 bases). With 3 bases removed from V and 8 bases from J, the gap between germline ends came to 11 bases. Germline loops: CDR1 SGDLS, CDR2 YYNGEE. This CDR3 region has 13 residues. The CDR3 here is CASSASGRGELFF. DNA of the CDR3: TGTGCCAGCAGCGCCAGTGGGAGGGGGGAGCTGTTTTTT.

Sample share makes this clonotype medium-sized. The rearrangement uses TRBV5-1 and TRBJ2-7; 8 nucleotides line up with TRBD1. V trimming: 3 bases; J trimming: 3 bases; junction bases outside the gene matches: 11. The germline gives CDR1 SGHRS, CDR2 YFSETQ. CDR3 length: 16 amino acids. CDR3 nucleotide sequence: TGCGCCAGCAGCTCGGGACAGGTCGGTTTGGGCTACGAGCAGTACTTC. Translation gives CASSSGQVGLGYEQYF.

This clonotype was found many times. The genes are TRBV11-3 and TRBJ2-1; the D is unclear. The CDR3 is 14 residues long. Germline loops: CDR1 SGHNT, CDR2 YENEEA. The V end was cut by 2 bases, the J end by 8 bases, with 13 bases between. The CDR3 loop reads CASSLNGLGYEQFF. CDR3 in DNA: TGTGCCAGCAGCTTAAATGGTCTGGGTTATGAGCAGTTCTTC.

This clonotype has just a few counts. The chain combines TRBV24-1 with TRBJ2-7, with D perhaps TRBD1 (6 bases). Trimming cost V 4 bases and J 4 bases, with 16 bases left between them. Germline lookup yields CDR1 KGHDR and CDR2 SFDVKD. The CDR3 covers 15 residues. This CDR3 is CATSDPTGSNYEQYF. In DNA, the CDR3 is TGTGCCACCAGTGACCCGACAGGATCTAATTACGAGCAGTACTTC.

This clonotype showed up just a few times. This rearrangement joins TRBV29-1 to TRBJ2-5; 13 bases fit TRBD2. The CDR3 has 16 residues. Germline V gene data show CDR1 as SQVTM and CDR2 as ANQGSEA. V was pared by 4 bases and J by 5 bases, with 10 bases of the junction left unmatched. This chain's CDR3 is CSVAGTSGAGSETQYF. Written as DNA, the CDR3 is TGCAGCGTTGCCGGGACTAGCGGGGCCGGAAGCGAGACCCAGTACTTC.

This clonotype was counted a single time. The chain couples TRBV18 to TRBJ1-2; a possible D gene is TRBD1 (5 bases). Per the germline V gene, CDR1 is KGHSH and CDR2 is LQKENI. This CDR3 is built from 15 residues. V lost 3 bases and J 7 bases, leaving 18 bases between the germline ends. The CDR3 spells CASSPSPGNTCGYTF. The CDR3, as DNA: TGTGCCAGCTCACCGAGCCCAGGGAATACCTGTGGCTACACCTTC.

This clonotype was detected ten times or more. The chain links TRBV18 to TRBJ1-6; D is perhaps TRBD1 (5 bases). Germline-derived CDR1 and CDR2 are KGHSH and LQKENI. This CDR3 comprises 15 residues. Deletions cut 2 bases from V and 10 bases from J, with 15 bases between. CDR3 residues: CASSPDGIGASPLHF. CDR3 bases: TGTGCCAGCTCACCAGACGGCATCGGGGCCTCACCCCTCCACTTT.

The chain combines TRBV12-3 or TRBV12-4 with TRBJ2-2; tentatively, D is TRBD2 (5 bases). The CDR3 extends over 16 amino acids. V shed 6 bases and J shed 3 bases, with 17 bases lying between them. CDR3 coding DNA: TGTGCCAGCAGCAATTCCGGGGTGATGGACACCGGGGAGCTGTTTTTT. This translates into CASSNSGVMDTGELFF.

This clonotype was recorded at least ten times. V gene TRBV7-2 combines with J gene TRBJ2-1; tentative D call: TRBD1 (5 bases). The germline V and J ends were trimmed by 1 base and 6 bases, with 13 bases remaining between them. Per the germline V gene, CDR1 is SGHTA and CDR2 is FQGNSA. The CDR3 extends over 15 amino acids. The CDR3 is CASSLEGARLNEQFF. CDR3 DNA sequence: TGTGCCAGCAGCTTAGAAGGGGCACGCCTCAATGAGCAGTTCTTC.

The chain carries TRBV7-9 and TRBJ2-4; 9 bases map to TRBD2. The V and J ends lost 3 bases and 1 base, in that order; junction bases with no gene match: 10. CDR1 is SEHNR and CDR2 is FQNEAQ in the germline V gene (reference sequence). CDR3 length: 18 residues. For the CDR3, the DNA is TGTGCCAGCAGCTTTCCTCCCGCGGGGGGGCCCGCCAAAAACATTCAGTACTTC. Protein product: CASSFPPAGGPAKNIQYF. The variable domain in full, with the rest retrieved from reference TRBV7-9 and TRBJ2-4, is DTGVSQNPRHKITKRGQNVTFRCDPISEHNRLYWYRQTLGQGPEFLTYFQNEAQLEKSRLLSDRFSAERPKGSFSTLEIQRTEQGDSAMYLCASSFPPAGGPAKNIQYFGAGTRLSVL.

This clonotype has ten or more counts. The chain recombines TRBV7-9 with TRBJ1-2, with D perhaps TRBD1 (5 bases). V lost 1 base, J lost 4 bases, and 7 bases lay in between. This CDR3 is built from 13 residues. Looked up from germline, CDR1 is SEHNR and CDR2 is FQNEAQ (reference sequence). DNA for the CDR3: TGTGCCAGCAGCTTAGGCAGGGTCTATGGCTACACCTTC. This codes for CASSLGRVYGYTF.

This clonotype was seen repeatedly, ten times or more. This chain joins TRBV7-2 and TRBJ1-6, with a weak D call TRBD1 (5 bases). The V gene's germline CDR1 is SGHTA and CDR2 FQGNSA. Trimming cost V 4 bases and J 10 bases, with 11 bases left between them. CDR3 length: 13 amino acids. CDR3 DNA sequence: TGTGCCAGCAGCTCCTACAGGCAATCACCCCTCCACTTT. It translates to CASSSYRQSPLHF.

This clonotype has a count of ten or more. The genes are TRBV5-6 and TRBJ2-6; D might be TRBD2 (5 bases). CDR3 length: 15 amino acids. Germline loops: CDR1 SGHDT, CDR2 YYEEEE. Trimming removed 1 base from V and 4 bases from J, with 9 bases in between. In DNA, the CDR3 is TGTGCCAGCAGCTTGCGAGGGTCAGGGGCCAACGTCCTGACTTTC. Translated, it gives CASSLRGSGANVLTF.